The 24 T cell receptor beta chains given below trace back to one sample, sequenced in a study of T cell responses to AZD1222 COVID-19 vaccine. Using immunoSEQ multiplex PCR, the repertoire was profiled, and TCRdb retains in-frame clones only, with some absent. In the table there are about 86,000 clones, around 73% of which are singletons. This material consisted of peripheral blood, taken on day 0 of AZD1222 vaccination. All receptors come from an adult in good health.

The chain combines TRBV4-2 with TRBJ2-6; D unclear. CDR1 LGHNA and CDR2 YNFKEQ come from the germline V gene. The CDR3 spans 18 residues. V was pared by 0 bases and J by 2 bases, with 14 bases between. The DNA of the CDR3 is TGTGCCAGCAGCCAAGATCCCGGACGGACGACTGGGGCCAACGTCCTGACTTTC. Translated, it gives CASSQDPGRTTGANVLTF.

The chain employs TRBV2 and TRBJ2-7, with D perhaps being TRBD1 or TRBD2 (6 bases each). Germline loops: CDR1 SNHLY, CDR2 FYNNEI. The CDR3 has 14 residues. V lost 7 bases to trimming and J lost 2 bases, with 15 bases between them. The CDR3 loop is CASKPQGLTYEQYF. The CDR3 DNA reads as TGTGCCAGCAAACCACAGGGACTTACCTACGAGCAGTACTTC.

The table lists this clone with a count of one. The rearrangement links TRBV7-2 to TRBJ1-6; no reliable D call. CDR1 SGHTA and CDR2 FQGNSA come from the germline V gene. V was shortened by 8 bases and J by 4 bases, with 12 bases between the two germline ends. The CDR3 has 14 amino acids. CDR3 nucleotides: TGTGCCAGCCTCCCGCTGGGGTATAATTCACCCCTCCACTTT. As protein: CASLPLGYNSPLHF.

This clone turned up a few times. V usage is TRBV30 and J usage is TRBJ1-4; D is uncertain. The CDR3 consists of 15 residues. With 0 bases removed from V and 4 bases from J, the gap between germline ends came to 12 bases. CDR1 and CDR2 (germline): GTSNPN, SVGIG (reference sequence). CDR3 residues: CAWSVGQSNNEKLFF. For the CDR3, the DNA is TGTGCCTGGAGTGTCGGGCAGTCTAATAATGAAAAACTGTTTTTT.

This rearrangement joins TRBV28 to TRBJ2-3; no firm D call. CDR1 is MDHEN and CDR2 is SYDVKM in the germline V gene. Trimming stripped 1 base from V and 8 bases from J, with 7 bases between. The CDR3 runs 12 residues. In DNA, the CDR3 is TGTGCCAGCAGTTTATCAGCTGCTACGCAGTATTTT. It translates to CASSLSAATQYF.

V usage is TRBV29-1 and J usage is TRBJ2-7; D is undetermined. The length of the CDR3 is 12 residues. Per the germline V gene, CDR1 is SQVTM and CDR2 is ANQGSEA. V was shortened by 6 bases and J by 4 bases, with 13 bases between the two germline ends. The CDR3 DNA is TGCAGCGTGCCCCGAGGTCGATACGAGCAGTACTTC. Its translation: CSVPRGRYEQYF.

The sample holds one count of this clone. This chain uses TRBV6-5 with TRBJ2-7, with TRBD2 matching over 11 bases. Germline V gene sequence: CDR1 MNHEY, CDR2 SVGAGI. The CDR3 length is 15 residues. The V and J ends lost 7 bases and 1 base, in that order; junction bases with no gene match: 6. The CDR3 here is CASKVAGGPSYEQYF. For the CDR3, the DNA is TGTGCCAGCAAAGTAGCGGGAGGGCCATCCTACGAGCAGTACTTC.

Written as DNA, the CDR3 is TGCGCCAGCAGCTTGGTCGTTCGCGCTAACACCGGGGAGCTGTTTTTT. Amino acid sequence: CASSLVVRANTGELFF. V is TRBV5-1 and J is TRBJ2-2; D uncertain. Germline V lookup: CDR1 SGHRS, CDR2 YFSETQ. V lost 0 bases to trimming and J lost 2 bases, with 11 bases between them. This CDR3 region has 16 residues.

This rearrangement joins TRBV14 to TRBJ2-1; D unclear. CDR3 length: 17 residues. Per germline, CDR1 SGHDN and CDR2 FVKESK. Trimming removed 1 base at V and 2 bases at J, with 15 bases between. The CDR3, as DNA: TGTGCCAGCAGCCAAGTAAAGCTACGAGATACCTACAATGAGCAGTTCTTC. This sequence encodes CASSQVKLRDTYNEQFF.

This chain links TRBV5-5 with TRBJ1-2, with a possible D match to TRBD1 (5 bases). Germline-derived CDR1 and CDR2 are SGHKS and YYEKEE (reference sequence). This CDR3 comprises 14 residues. Trimming removed 0 bases at V and 7 bases at J, with 13 bases between. The CDR3 region is CASSLVGGSSGYTF. For the CDR3, the DNA is TGTGCCAGCAGCTTGGTGGGGGGATCGTCTGGCTACACCTTC.

The chain employs TRBV5-6 and TRBJ2-2; D not resolved. CDR3 size: 16 residues. V lost 3 bases to trimming and J lost 0 bases, with 12 bases between them. Germline V CDR1 and CDR2: SGHDT, YYEEEE. CDR3 nucleotide sequence: TGTGCCAGCAGCTCCCTTATGGCGGCGAACACCGGGGAGCTGTTTTTT. It is translated as CASSSLMAANTGELFF.

The chain couples TRBV18 to TRBJ2-2; 15 nucleotides align to TRBD2. Germline loops: CDR1 KGHSH, CDR2 LQKENI. V dropped 3 bases and J dropped 7; count of bases not matched to a gene: 9. This CDR3 region has 18 residues. The CDR3 nucleotides read TGTGCCAGCTCACCGAATGGACTAGCGGGAGGGCCGGTCGGGGAGCTGTTTTTT. Amino acid sequence: CASSPNGLAGGPVGELFF.

The chain is built from TRBV9 and TRBJ2-5; D may be TRBD1 (5 bases). The germline CDR1 and CDR2 sequences are SGDLS and YYNGEE. The ends were cut back, 0 bases at V and 1 base at J, with 7 bases in the middle. The CDR3 is 14 amino acids. Here the CDR3 reads CASSVGQGQETQYF. In nucleotides, the CDR3 is TGTGCCAGCAGCGTAGGGCAGGGCCAAGAGACCCAGTACTTC. Supplemented by reference TRBV9 and TRBJ2-5, the full variable domain reads DSGVTQTPKHLITATGQRVTLRCSPRSGDLSVYWYQQSLDQGLQFLIQYYNGEERAKGNILERFSAQQFPDLHSELNLSSLELGDSALYFCASSVGQGQETQYFGPGTRLLVL.

J is TRBJ2-1 and V is TRBV12-3 or TRBV12-4; no clear D gene. Trimming pared 2 bases from V and 4 bases from J, leaving 6 bases between. This CDR3 is 13 amino acids long. The CDR3 DNA reads TGTGCCAGCAGTTTACTCTTATACAATGAGCAGTTCTTC. Translation: CASSLLLYNEQFF.

This clone was detected only once. The rearrangement links TRBV11-3 to TRBJ2-1; the match to TRBD2 covers 11 bases. CDR1 and CDR2 (germline): SGHNT, YENEEA. This CDR3 spans 15 amino acids. The V segment lost 3 bases and the J segment 7 bases; nucleotides outside the gene matches: 5. CDR3 in amino acids: CASSFGSGRGNEQFF. Written as DNA, the CDR3 is TGTGCCAGCAGCTTCGGTAGCGGGAGGGGGAATGAGCAGTTCTTC.

The chain uses TRBV30 and TRBJ1-2; TRBD1 is a possible D gene (6 bases). The CDR3 consists of 13 residues. Germline CDR1 and CDR2: GTSNPN and SVGIG (reference sequence). V dropped 0 bases and J dropped 7 bases, with 12 bases sitting between them. The CDR3 spells CAWSVAAGVGYTF. CDR3 bases: TGTGCCTGGAGTGTAGCGGCAGGGGTTGGCTACACCTTC.

This clone was picked up many times. The chain is built from TRBV6-5 and TRBJ1-1; a possible D gene is TRBD1 (6 bases). The germline V gene encodes CDR1 MNHEY and CDR2 SVGAGI. Trimming removed 10 bases at V and 1 base at J, with 10 bases between. The CDR3 is made up of 12 amino acids. The CDR3 coding sequence is TGTGCCACTCCGGGACAGAACACTGAAGCTTTCTTT. Protein sequence: CATPGQNTEAFF.

The chain is built from TRBV19 and TRBJ1-2, with 11 positions matching TRBD1. The CDR3 contains 15 residues. Germline values: CDR1 LNHDA, CDR2 SQIVND (reference sequence). The ends lost 5 bases at V and 7 bases at J; junction bases unmatched: 9. The CDR3 region has the DNA TGTGCCAGTAGTGTTTGGACAGGGGGCGCGAGTGGCTACACCTTC. Its translation: CASSVWTGGASGYTF.

The chain joins TRBV28 to TRBJ2-5, with D possibly TRBD2 on 7 matching bases. The germline V and J ends were trimmed by 2 bases and 4 bases, with 14 bases remaining between them. The CDR3 sequence is 15 residues long. Germline CDR1 is MDHEN and CDR2 is SYDVKM. CDR3 sequence reads: CASSLQAGGPETQYF. The CDR3 DNA reads TGTGCCAGCAGTTTACAGGCCGGGGGGCCAGAGACCCAGTACTTC.

This chain links TRBV7-9 with TRBJ1-2; 10 nucleotides agree with TRBD1. From germline, CDR1 is SEHNR and CDR2 FQNEAQ (reference sequence). V lost 4 bases to trimming and J lost 4 bases; unmatched junction nucleotides: 6. The CDR3 length is 15 residues. CDR3 nucleotide sequence: TGTGCCAGCAGCTATGGGACAGGGGAGGCCTATGGCTACACCTTC. Translation: CASSYGTGEAYGYTF.

The rearrangement uses TRBV7-2 and TRBJ1-1; the match to TRBD1 covers 12 bases. The ends lost 5 bases at V and 11 bases at J; junction bases unmatched: 12. The CDR3 runs to 15 residues. Germline V gives CDR1 SGHTA, CDR2 FQGNSA. CDR3 sequence reads: CASSETGTGGFLAFF. The CDR3 DNA reads TGTGCCAGCAGCGAAACCGGGACAGGGGGCTTCTTGGCTTTCTTT.

This clone was detected once. The gene calls are TRBV10-3 and TRBJ1-1; D perhaps matches TRBD1 (5 bases). The CDR3 is 12 amino acids. The germline V gene encodes CDR1 ENHRY and CDR2 SYGVKD. V lost 4 bases and J 7 bases, leaving 10 bases between the germline ends. Here the CDR3 DNA reads TGTGCCATCAGTGTGGAGGGGCTTGAAGCTTTCTTT. Protein: CAISVEGLEAFF.

The DNA of the CDR3 is TGCGCCAGCTTAGGACAGGGGAGGAATACGCAGTATTTT. Its protein is CASLGQGRNTQYF. This chain connects TRBV10-1 to TRBJ2-3; TRBD1 matches 9 bases. The CDR3 runs to 13 residues. With 8 bases clipped from V and 7 bases from J, the junction kept 7 bases outside the gene matches. Germline V gene lookup returns CDR1 WNHNN and CDR2 SYGVQD (reference sequence).

The V gene is TRBV5-6, the J gene TRBJ2-1; no definite D call. The CDR3 extends over 13 amino acids. Germline V gives CDR1 SGHDT, CDR2 YYEEEE. V lost 1 base, J lost 13 bases, and 15 bases lay in between. CDR3 DNA sequence: TGTGCCAGCAGCTTGCGCGAGGCGGCGACCCAGTTCTTC. This codes for CASSLREAATQFF. The full variable domain, in which reference TRBV5-6 and TRBJ2-1 provide the parts outside the CDR3, is DAGVTQSPTHLIKTRGQQVTLRCSPKSGHDTVSWYQQALGQGPQFIFQYYEEEERQRGNFPDRFSGHQFPNYSSELNVNALLLGDSALYLCASSLREAATQFFGPGTRLTVL.